The clone carrying this T cell receptor beta chain has only a few counts. What it binds is unknown. This sample was included in a study of T cell repertoires in cytomegalovirus infection. Study-wide results and caveats: CMV-specific TCR beta clonotypes restricted by HLA-C were the ones dominating the ex vivo response. Of the TCR beta families, the public ones yielded a cumulative frequency that identified carriers of CMV plus the relevant HLA.

The germline V gene has CDR1 DFQATT and CDR2 SNEGSKA (reference sequence). This CDR3 region has 16 residues. Trimming cost V 6 bases and J 2 bases, with 21 bases left between them. One entry per CDR3 protein results from TCRdb running MiXCR on the reads. This sample has some 270,000 distinct CDR3 sequences; around 20% occur once, and the top ten carry approximately 19%. The TCR comes from a human donor in good health (CMV status not recorded). Some clones in this sample may be carry-over from other donors' samples. Sequenced here: cultured PBMCs, sampled from culture after CMV antigen stimulation. The rearrangement links TRBV20-1 to TRBJ2-3; no definite D call. This chain's CDR3 is CSAPTPAGFLTDTQYF. CDR3 nucleotides: TGCAGTGCCCCAACCCCGGCAGGTTTCCTCACAGATACGCAGTATTTT.